Below, 24 T cell receptor beta chains from the same sample are listed, as sequenced in a study of T cell repertoires in cytomegalovirus infection. TCRdb reprocessed the reads via MiXCR and lists one record per CDR3 protein. The sample has fewer than 300,000 distinct CDR3 sequences; about 25% are singletons. Sequenced: PBMCs. All receptors come from a human donor in good health (CMV status not recorded). Some clones in this sample may be carry-over from other donors' samples.

The J gene is TRBJ1-5, the V gene TRBV28; TRBD1 might be the D (5 bases). Trimming removed 8 bases at V and 6 bases at J, with 11 bases between. From germline, CDR1 is MDHEN and CDR2 SYDVKM. The CDR3 totals 12 residues. The CDR3 DNA is TGTGCCAGCGGCGGGGGAGGTCAGCCCCAGCATTTT. Encoded protein: CASGGGGQPQHF. Full variable domain (missing parts from reference TRBV28 and TRBJ1-5): DVKVTQSSRYLVKRTGEKVFLECVQDMDHENMFWYRQDPGLGLRLIYFSYDVKMKEKGDIPEGYSVSREKKERFSLILESASTNQTSMYLCASGGGGQPQHFGDGTRLSIL.

V and J are TRBV12-5 and TRBJ2-6; D unclear. Germline loops: CDR1 LGHNT, CDR2 FRNRAP. The CDR3 loop spans 14 amino acids. V gave up 6 bases and J gave up 1 base, with 7 bases separating them. Here the CDR3 reads CASGTPSGANVLTF. The CDR3 nucleotides read TGTGCTAGTGGGACTCCTTCTGGGGCCAACGTCCTGACTTTC.

The chain employs TRBV10-3 and TRBJ2-2, with D hard to call. CDR1 and CDR2 from the germline V gene are ENHRY and SYGVKD. The length of the CDR3 is 14 residues. V dropped 0 bases and J dropped 6 bases, with 8 bases sitting between them. The CDR3 sequence is CAISESRPAGELFF. CDR3 DNA: TGTGCCATCAGTGAGTCTAGGCCCGCCGGGGAGCTGTTTTTT.

This clonotype was detected only a few times. The chain combines TRBV29-1 with TRBJ2-5, with 7 bases aligning to TRBD1. J gave up 1 base and V 7 bases, and 3 bases lay outside the gene matches. This CDR3 is 12 amino acids long. CDR1 is SQVTM and CDR2 is ANQGSEA in the germline V gene. The CDR3 DNA reads TGCAGCGGACAGGGTACCCAAGAGACCCAGTACTTC. Encoded protein: CSGQGTQETQYF.

This clonotype was observed a handful of times. This chain joins TRBV28 and TRBJ1-4, with D uncertain. CDR3 length: 18 amino acids. V was trimmed by 1 base and J by 2 bases, leaving 17 bases between them. Germline values: CDR1 MDHEN, CDR2 SYDVKM. The CDR3 reads CASSLFDLVRPTNEKLFF. CDR3 coding DNA: TGTGCCAGCAGTTTATTCGACCTAGTACGACCGACTAATGAAAAACTGTTTTTT.

Only a few counts were recorded for this clonotype. The gene calls are TRBV29-1 and TRBJ2-3; 10 bases are shared with TRBD1. This CDR3 region has 14 residues. Germline-derived CDR1 and CDR2 are SQVTM and ANQGSEA. With 3 bases clipped from V and 6 bases from J, the junction kept 6 bases outside the gene matches. The CDR3 DNA reads as TGCAGCGTTGAGTGGACAGGGGGAACGGATACGCAGTATTTT. Translation gives CSVEWTGGTDTQYF.

V gene TRBV20-1 combines with J gene TRBJ2-2; 12 positions match TRBD1. After removal of 3 bases from V and 6 bases from J, the junction contained 8 bases not matched to a gene. The germline V gene encodes CDR1 DFQATT and CDR2 SNEGSKA (reference sequence). This CDR3 has 16 amino acids. CDR3 sequence reads: CSARGTGGAKAGELFF. DNA of the CDR3: TGCAGTGCTAGGGGGACAGGGGGCGCGAAGGCCGGGGAGCTGTTTTTT.

This clonotype was found many times. The chain uses TRBV19 and TRBJ2-3; D possibly corresponds to TRBD2 (6 bases). The V and J ends lost 5 bases and 2 bases respectively, with 17 bases between them. In germline, CDR1 is LNHDA, CDR2 SQIVND (reference sequence). The CDR3 consists of 16 residues. Here the CDR3 reads CASSPEAAGSTDTQYF. The CDR3, as DNA: TGTGCCAGTAGTCCTGAGGCGGCGGGATCCACAGATACGCAGTATTTT.

J is TRBJ1-5 and V is TRBV29-1; tentatively, D is TRBD1 (6 bases). Germline assignment: CDR1 SQVTM and CDR2 ANQGSEA. This CDR3 has 13 residues. Deletions cut 4 bases from V and 5 bases from J, with 12 bases between. The CDR3 DNA follows: TGCAGCGTTGGTCCCGGGGGCGATCAGCCCCAGCATTTT. Encoded protein: CSVGPGGDQPQHF.

This clonotype appeared many times. V and J are TRBV7-2 and TRBJ1-6, with TRBD1 matching over 8 bases. The V and J ends lost 4 bases and 6 bases, in that order; junction bases with no gene match: 2. This CDR3 spans 14 amino acids. Germline V gene lookup returns CDR1 SGHTA and CDR2 FQGNSA. CDR3: CASSWTGFNSPLHF. CDR3 bases: TGTGCCAGCAGCTGGACAGGGTTTAATTCACCCCTCCACTTT.

This clonotype was counted a few times. V usage is TRBV28 and J usage is TRBJ1-2; 10 positions agree with TRBD1. The CDR3 runs 16 residues. Germline V lookup: CDR1 MDHEN, CDR2 SYDVKM. V was clipped by 4 bases and J by 8 bases; unmatched bases: 13. The CDR3 spells CASSSNHRQGARGYTF. The CDR3, as DNA: TGTGCCAGCAGTTCTAACCATCGACAGGGGGCGCGGGGCTACACCTTC.

The genes are TRBV9 and TRBJ2-1; TRBD2 matches 8 bases. CDR3 size: 17 residues. Trimming cost V 3 bases and J 6 bases; bases outside gene matches: 14. In germline, CDR1 is SGDLS, CDR2 YYNGEE. The CDR3 protein is CASSASPGGRTLNEQFF. DNA for the CDR3: TGTGCCAGCAGCGCGAGCCCGGGCGGGAGGACGCTCAATGAGCAGTTCTTC.

This clonotype was observed a handful of times. CDR3 residues: CASSLRTAQDYGYTF. The DNA for the CDR3 is TGTGCCAGCAGCTTGAGGACAGCCCAGGACTATGGCTACACCTTC. The chain has TRBV7-2 and TRBJ1-2; D is possibly TRBD1 (6 bases). Trimming pared 3 bases from V and 3 bases from J, leaving 14 bases between. Germline CDR1 SGHTA, CDR2 FQGNSA. This CDR3 has 15 residues.

This clonotype was counted only a few times. This chain connects TRBV5-1 to TRBJ2-1, with 7 bases matching TRBD2. There are 16 residues in the CDR3. The V gene end was trimmed by 3 bases and the J gene end by 3 bases; junction bases not matched to a gene: 9. Germline CDR1 SGHRS, CDR2 YFSETQ. The CDR3 DNA follows: TGCGCCAGCAGCTCGGGGTCTAGCGGAGTCTACAATGAGCAGTTCTTC. It codes for CASSSGSSGVYNEQFF.

This clonotype was counted ten times or more. The chain couples TRBV5-1 to TRBJ2-5, with 9 bases lining up with TRBD1. Per the germline V gene, CDR1 is SGHRS and CDR2 is YFSETQ. The CDR3 extends over 14 amino acids. V lost 6 bases and J lost 4; bases outside the gene matches: 7. The CDR3 coding sequence is TGCGCCAGCAAAAACAGGGGGCAGGGAGAGACCCAGTACTTC. Translation: CASKNRGQGETQYF.

This clonotype occurred many times. The gene calls are TRBV20-1 and TRBJ2-7; D call uncertain. The length of the CDR3 is 14 residues. CDR1 is DFQATT and CDR2 is SNEGSKA in the germline V gene (reference sequence). Trimming removed 6 bases at V and 2 bases at J, with 17 bases between. The DNA for the CDR3 is TGCAGTGCCCCAATAGCCGGTACTCCCTACGAGCAGTACTTC. It specifies CSAPIAGTPYEQYF.

The CDR3 loop is CASRAGGQETQYF. The CDR3 DNA follows: TGTGCCAGCAGGGCGGGGGGCCAAGAGACCCAGTACTTC. This chain links TRBV28 with TRBJ2-5; TRBD2 agrees at 8 bases. The CDR3 is 13 residues long. Trimming took 6 bases from V and 1 from J; bases not matched to a gene: 1. Germline V gene lookup returns CDR1 MDHEN and CDR2 SYDVKM.

The rearrangement links TRBV28 to TRBJ2-3; 7 bases agree with TRBD2. The germline V gene encodes CDR1 MDHEN and CDR2 SYDVKM. The CDR3 sequence is 15 residues long. J gave up 3 bases and V 7 bases, and 10 bases lay outside the gene matches. DNA for the CDR3: TGTGCCAGCACCGATAGTGGGGAGGGAACAGATACGCAGTATTTT. Translated, it gives CASTDSGEGTDTQYF. Looking up the rest from reference TRBV28 and TRBJ2-3 gives the full variable domain: DVKVTQSSRYLVKRTGEKVFLECVQDMDHENMFWYRQDPGLGLRLIYFSYDVKMKEKGDIPEGYSVSREKKERFSLILESASTNQTSMYLCASTDSGEGTDTQYFGPGTRLTVL.

This clonotype was detected ten times or more. The rearrangement links TRBV7-2 to TRBJ1-3, with 9 bases fitting TRBD1. The CDR3 extends over 15 amino acids. J lost 4 bases, V lost 5 bases, and 6 bases had no gene match. In germline, CDR1 is SGHTA, CDR2 FQGNSA. The CDR3 spells CASSPGTGQGNTIYF. The CDR3 nucleotides are TGTGCCAGCAGCCCAGGGACAGGGCAAGGAAACACCATATATTTT.

CDR3 amino acids: CASSSSGHGHEQFF. DNA of the CDR3: TGTGCCAGCTCATCGTCCGGACACGGCCATGAGCAGTTCTTC. This chain connects TRBV18 to TRBJ2-1; tentatively, D is TRBD1 (5 bases). Germline V gene lookup returns CDR1 KGHSH and CDR2 LQKENI. The CDR3 totals 14 residues. Trimming shortened V by 5 bases and J by 8 bases, and 16 bases separated the two germline ends.

The rearrangement joins TRBV20-1 to TRBJ1-1, with D possibly being TRBD1 (6 bases). The CDR3 is 16 amino acids. Germline CDR1 is DFQATT and CDR2 is SNEGSKA (reference sequence). V lost 5 bases, J lost 4 bases, and 23 bases lay in between. The DNA of the CDR3 is TGCAGTGCTTCACATGGGGGGGGGGGCGCGATCACTGAAGCTTTCTTT. Its protein is CSASHGGGGAITEAFF.

This chain connects TRBV28 to TRBJ1-5, with 7 bases fitting TRBD1. Germline V gene sequence: CDR1 MDHEN, CDR2 SYDVKM. CDR3 length: 18 residues. With V trimmed by 3 bases and J by 0 bases, 11 bases remained unmatched. CDR3 residues: CASSFPTLRDSSNQPQHF. In DNA, the CDR3 is TGTGCCAGCAGTTTCCCCACCCTCCGGGACAGTAGCAATCAGCCCCAGCATTTT. The full variable domain, with the rest looked up from reference TRBV28 and TRBJ1-5, is DVKVTQSSRYLVKRTGEKVFLECVQDMDHENMFWYRQDPGLGLRLIYFSYDVKMKEKGDIPEGYSVSREKKERFSLILESASTNQTSMYLCASSFPTLRDSSNQPQHFGDGTRLSIL.

V usage is TRBV28 and J usage is TRBJ2-2, with TRBD1 matching over 11 bases. This CDR3 has 14 amino acids. The trim removed 6 bases at V and 7 bases at J, leaving 4 bases unmatched. Germline CDR1 MDHEN, CDR2 SYDVKM. CDR3 DNA sequence: TGTGCCAGCAGGGGACAGGGGGTAGTCGGGGAGCTGTTTTTT. Protein sequence: CASRGQGVVGELFF.

This clonotype showed up just a few times. CDR3 amino acids: CATSRDYTGELFF. CDR3 nucleotides: TGTGCCACCAGCAGAGATTACACCGGGGAGCTGTTTTTT. The chain uses TRBV15 and TRBJ2-2; D remains ambiguous. Germline-derived CDR1 and CDR2 are LNHNV and YYDKDF (reference sequence). With 0 bases removed from V and 3 bases from J, the gap between germline ends came to 2 bases. This CDR3 comprises 13 residues.